This T cell receptor beta chain was identified in a study of spatial heterogeneity in lung cancer. Study summary: From matched bulk RNA-seq came a T cell module score, which showed a strong correlation with TCR transcript counts in tumor regions.

Findings and caveats of the study: Counts of expanded intratumoral alpha and beta TCRs tracked tumor mutation counts. Expanded TCRs classified as ubiquitous or regional were counted, and these counts tracked ubiquitous and regional nonsynonymous mutations, respectively.

Remarks on this clonotype: The antigen remains unidentified.

A distinct unique molecular identifier was carried by each TCR cDNA molecule. TCRdb passed the 5' RACE reads through MiXCR, listing each CDR3 protein once. Among approximately 5,000 distinct CDR3 sequences listed, 29% were seen once. In germline, CDR1 is SGHNT, CDR2 YYREEE (reference sequence). CDR3 length: 15 amino acids. The V end lost 3 bases, the J end lost 1 base, and 13 bases lay between the germline ends. Specified time point: sample taken at primary tumor resection. TCRs were sequenced from unsorted whole RNA of tumor, nontumor lung or PBMC. The receptor was isolated from a female donor with early-stage non-small cell lung cancer. This rearrangement joins TRBV5-4 to TRBJ1-1; possibly TRBD1 for D (5 bases). The specimen was lung tumor tissue, collected at surgery. This CDR3 reads CASSSGTFKNTEAFF. DNA for the CDR3: TGTGCCAGCAGCTCTGGGACCTTTAAGAACACTGAAGCTTTCTTT.